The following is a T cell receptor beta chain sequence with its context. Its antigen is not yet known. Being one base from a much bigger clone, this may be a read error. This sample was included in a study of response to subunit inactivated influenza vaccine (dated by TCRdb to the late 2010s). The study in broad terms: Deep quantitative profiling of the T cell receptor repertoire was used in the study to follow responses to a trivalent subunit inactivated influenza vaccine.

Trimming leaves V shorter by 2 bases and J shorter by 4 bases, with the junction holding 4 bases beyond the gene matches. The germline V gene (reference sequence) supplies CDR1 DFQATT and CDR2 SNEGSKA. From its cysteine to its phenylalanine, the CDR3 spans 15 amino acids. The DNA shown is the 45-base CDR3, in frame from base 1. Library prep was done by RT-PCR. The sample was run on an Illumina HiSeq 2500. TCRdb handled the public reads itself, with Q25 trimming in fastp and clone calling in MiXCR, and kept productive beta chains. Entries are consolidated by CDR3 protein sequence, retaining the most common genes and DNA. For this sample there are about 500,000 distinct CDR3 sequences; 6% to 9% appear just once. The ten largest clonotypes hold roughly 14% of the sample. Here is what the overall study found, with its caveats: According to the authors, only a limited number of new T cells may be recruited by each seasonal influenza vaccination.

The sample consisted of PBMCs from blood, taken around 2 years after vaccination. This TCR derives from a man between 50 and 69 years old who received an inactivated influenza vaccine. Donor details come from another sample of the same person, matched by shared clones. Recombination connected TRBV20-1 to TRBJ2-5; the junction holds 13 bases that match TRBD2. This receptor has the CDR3 CSARWTSGGRETQYF. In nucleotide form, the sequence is TGCAGTGCTAGATGGACTAGCGGGGGCCGAGAGACCCAGTACTTC.